One sample yielded the 5 T cell receptor beta chains listed below, sequenced in a study of T cell responses to AZD1222 COVID-19 vaccine. Assay used: immunoSEQ multiplex PCR; TCRdb lists only in-frame clones, some missing. The table has around 80,000 clones, 80% to 90% seen once. Specimen: peripheral blood, collected 28 days after the second AZD1222 dose. The receptors derive from an adult who received the AZD1222 COVID-19 vaccine.

The CDR3 protein is CASSSDTDPNQPQHF. The CDR3 DNA reads TGTGCCAGCAGTTCGGACACCGACCCTAATCAGCCCCAGCATTTT. V usage is TRBV28 and J usage is TRBJ1-5; D is perhaps TRBD1 (5 bases). Trimming removed 4 bases from V and 4 bases from J, with 14 bases in between. Germline V gene data show CDR1 as MDHEN and CDR2 as SYDVKM. CDR3 size: 15 residues.

V gene TRBV6-6 combines with J gene TRBJ2-3, with D possibly being TRBD1 or TRBD2 (6 bases each). The V and J ends lost 6 bases and 11 bases respectively, with 18 bases between them. This CDR3 has 13 amino acids. Germline CDR1 MNHNY, CDR2 SVGAGI (reference sequence). In DNA form, the CDR3 reads TGTGCCAGCAGCCAACAGGGCGGGACGGGGCAGTATTTT. It encodes CASSQQGGTGQYF.

This CDR3 is CASSPQGGGYGYTF. CDR3 DNA: TGTGCCAGCAGCCCCCAGGGAGGGGGCTATGGCTACACCTTC. The chain employs TRBV11-2 and TRBJ1-2, with D possibly matching TRBD1 (6 bases). Germline V gene lookup returns CDR1 SGHAT and CDR2 FQNNGV. There are 14 residues in the CDR3. Trimming shortened V by 5 bases and J by 4 bases, and 14 bases separated the two germline ends.

This clone showed up just a few times. The V gene is TRBV18, the J gene TRBJ2-3, with 8 nucleotides matching TRBD1. The CDR3 totals 15 residues. J was trimmed by 6 bases and V by 4 bases; bases with no gene match: 9. The germline CDR1 and CDR2 sequences are KGHSH and LQKENI. This CDR3 is CASSLSQGAVDTQYF. For the CDR3, the DNA is TGTGCCAGCTCACTATCTCAGGGGGCCGTGGATACGCAGTATTTT.

The chain uses TRBV19 and TRBJ1-1; D is ambiguous. V lost 4 bases, J lost 1 base, and 7 bases lay in between. Germline CDR1 and CDR2: LNHDA and SQIVND (reference sequence). CDR3 length equals 13 residues. CDR3 protein: CASSKAGNTEAFF. The CDR3 DNA reads as TGTGCCAGTAGTAAAGCAGGGAACACTGAAGCTTTCTTT. The full variable domain, rest sourced from reference TRBV19 and TRBJ1-1, is DGGITQSPKYLFRKEGQNVTLSCEQNLNHDAMYWYRQDPGQGLRLIYYSQIVNDFQKGDIAEGYSVSREKKESFPLTVTSAQKNPTAFYLCASSKAGNTEAFFGQGTRLTVV.